The present T cell receptor (beta chain) was sequenced within a study of OX40 agonist ivuxolimab in advanced cancers. At the level of the study: Prior anti-PD-1, anti-PD-L1 or anti-CTLA-4 therapy was allowed; 30% to 40% had some. Study-wide findings and caveats: At 0.1 to 3.0 mg/kg and by week 6, CD4+ and CD8+ T cells in the blood had expanded clonally. CD8+ T cells averaged more expanded clones than CD4+.

Clones were read by immunoSEQ multiplex PCR, and TCRdb kept only the in-frame ones, dropping some. The data show about 100,000 clones, about 87% seen once. Of note for this clone: Its antigen remains unidentified.

CDR1 and CDR2 from the germline V gene are SGHDT and YYEEEE. The CDR3 length is 15 residues. V was clipped by 5 bases and J by 6 bases; unmatched bases: 8. This receptor was taken from an adult with an advanced solid tumor such as melanoma, head and neck, liver or kidney cancer. The sample consisted of CD4+ or CD8+ T cells sorted from blood, taken in a trial of the OX40 agonist ivuxolimab. The V call is TRBV5-6, the J call TRBJ2-7; 13 bases fit TRBD2. CDR3 DNA sequence: TGTGCCAGCAGTTCACTAGCGGGAGGGCCGCGCGAGCAGTACTTC. Its protein is CASSSLAGGPREQYF.